Listed below are T cell receptor beta chains from one sample, sequenced in a study of circulating CD8 cells and anti-PD-1 response in melanoma. One entry per CDR3 protein results from TCRdb running MiXCR on the reads. This table has about 320 distinct CDR3 sequences, approximately 15% appearing once. Sample: CD8+ T cells from PBMCs, taken at baseline or after one month of anti-PD-1 therapy (not recorded which). These receptor sequences come from a human donor with melanoma. Both conserved end residues are part of each CDR3. Each record gives: J gene, D gene, V gene, clone size, CDR3 protein, CDR3 DNA. The D gene is left open where the match is weak. Not every row has a clone size; where given, it reads once, few, many or a size class.

TRBJ2-1,TRBD1,TRBV29-1,medium-sized,CSVEVGDREPYNEQFF,TGCAGCGTTGAAGTCGGGGACAGGGAGCCCTACAATGAGCAGTTCTTC
TRBJ2-1,TRBD2,TRBV15,medium-sized,CATSRGAGVQNEQFF,TGTGCCACCAGCAGGGGAGCGGGAGTTCAGAATGAGCAGTTCTTC
TRBJ1-1,NA,TRBV29-1,large,CSVGHTEAFF,TGCAGTGTTGGGCACACTGAAGCTTTCTTT
TRBJ2-3,NA,TRBV6-6,large,CASNSAGGGTQYF,TGTGCCAGTAATTCGGCCGGGGGTGGTACGCAGTATTTT
TRBJ1-5,TRBD1,TRBV5-6,large,CASSGWDRPNQPQHF,TGTGCCAGCAGCGGCTGGGACAGGCCAAATCAGCCCCAGCATTTT
TRBJ2-5,NA,TRBV20-1,medium-sized,CSGGVPTYQETQYF,TGCAGCGGGGGTGTGCCGACTTACCAAGAGACCCAGTACTTC
TRBJ2-2,NA,TRBV29-1,large,CSVEVRGRNTGELFF,TGCAGCGTTGAGGTCAGGGGAAGGAACACCGGGGAGCTGTTTTTT
TRBJ2-1,TRBD2,TRBV6-4,large,CASSGTSGGGNEQFF,TGTGCCAGCAGCGGAACTAGCGGGGGAGGAAATGAGCAGTTCTTC
TRBJ2-7,NA,TRBV29-1,large,CSAARPRGEQYF,TGCAGTGCCGCGCGGCCTCGCGGCGAGCAGTACTTC
TRBJ1-1,TRBD1,TRBV19,medium-sized,CASSTLQGETEAFF,TGTGCCAGTAGTACCTTACAGGGGGAAACTGAAGCTTTCTTT
TRBJ1-3,NA,TRBV20-1,large,CSARDDRRSGNTIYF,TGCAGTGCTAGAGATGACAGGAGATCTGGAAACACCATATATTTT
TRBJ2-5,TRBD2,TRBV27,hyperexpanded,CASSEGLAGLQETQYF,TGTGCCAGCAGTGAGGGACTAGCGGGCTTACAAGAGACCCAGTACTTC
TRBJ2-7,TRBD1,TRBV29-1,large,CSVEPGQGEYEQYF,TGCAGCGTTGAACCGGGACAGGGGGAGTACGAGCAGTACTTC
TRBJ1-2,NA,TRBV28,large,CASNDQGIFGYGYTF,TGTGCCAGCAACGATCAGGGGATCTTTGGCTATGGCTACACCTTC
TRBJ1-3,NA,TRBV20-1,large,CSARDDTRSGNTIYF,TGCAGTGCTAGAGATGACACCCGCTCTGGAAACACCATATATTTT
TRBJ2-1,TRBD1,TRBV29-1,hyperexpanded,CSVTGVVNEQFF,TGCAGCGTTACAGGGGTTGTGAATGAGCAGTTCTTC
TRBJ2-1,NA,TRBV27,large,CASSLTGPYNEQFF,TGTGCCAGCAGTTTAACCGGCCCATATAATGAGCAGTTCTTC
TRBJ2-7,TRBD1,TRBV28,large,CASSLLTGVVSYEQYF,TGTGCCAGCAGTCTCCTGACAGGGGTGGTATCCTACGAGCAGTACTTC
TRBJ2-7,TRBD1,TRBV29-1,large,CSVMGTGPYEQYF,TGCAGTGTTATGGGGACAGGGCCCTACGAGCAGTACTTC
TRBJ2-7,TRBD2,TRBV10-3,medium-sized,CAISEFWRGESYEQYF,TGTGCCATCAGTGAGTTTTGGCGGGGGGAATCCTACGAGCAGTACTTC
TRBJ2-7,NA,TRBV29-1,large,CSVEETQTGSSYEQYF,TGCAGCGTTGAAGAGACACAGACAGGAAGCTCCTACGAGCAGTACTTC
TRBJ2-2,TRBD2,TRBV9,medium-sized,CASSVKRTSGNTGELFF,TGTGCCAGCAGCGTTAAACGGACTAGCGGAAACACCGGGGAGCTGTTTTTT
TRBJ2-3,NA,TRBV28,large,CASSSDLTPLVKGDTDTQYF,TGTGCCAGCAGTTCCGACCTTACGCCCTTAGTTAAGGGGGACACAGATACGCAGTATTTT
TRBJ2-2,NA,TRBV5-4,large,CASSPGDGGNTGELFF,TGTGCCAGCAGCCCCGGGGACGGGGGGAACACCGGGGAGCTGTTTTTT
TRBJ2-2,NA,TRBV6-5,large,CASSWNIGGELFF,TGTGCCAGCAGTTGGAACATAGGCGGGGAGCTGTTTTTT
TRBJ1-1,NA,TRBV19,large,CASNDAGRTEAFF,TGTGCCAGTAACGACGCCGGCCGTACTGAAGCTTTCTTT
TRBJ2-5,TRBD1,TRBV28,large,CASSPGQGMEGSVQETQYF,TGTGCCAGCAGTCCCGGACAGGGGATGGAGGGCTCTGTCCAAGAGACCCAGTACTTC
TRBJ1-3,NA,TRBV20-1,large,CSARDRSRSGNTIYF,TGCAGTGCTAGAGATCGAAGTCGCTCTGGAAACACCATATATTTT
TRBJ2-1,TRBD2,TRBV30,medium-sized,CAWTSGRDYNEQFF,TGTGCCTGGACCAGCGGGAGGGACTACAATGAGCAGTTCTTC
TRBJ2-1,NA,TRBV28,NA,CASSLELTGAFVDEQFF,TGTGCCAGCAGTCTCGAACTAACGGGAGCTTTTGTAGATGAGCAGTTCTTC
TRBJ2-1,TRBD2,TRBV20-1,large,CSAGLAEYEQFF,TGCAGTGCGGGACTAGCGGAGTATGAGCAGTTCTTC
TRBJ2-1,TRBD2,TRBV20-1,few,CSARSAGDSYNEQFF,TGCAGTGCTAGATCTGCGGGGGACTCCTACAATGAGCAGTTCTTC
TRBJ1-1,NA,TRBV28,large,CASAAGPGTEAFF,TGTGCCAGCGCCGCCGGGCCGGGGACTGAAGCTTTCTTT
TRBJ1-3,NA,TRBV28,once,CASRLTPNSGNTIYF,TGTGCCAGCAGACTTACACCCAACTCTGGAAACACCATATATTTT
TRBJ2-7,TRBD1,TRBV4-2,medium-sized,CASSQVGTGPYEQYF,TGTGCCAGCAGCCAGGTTGGGACAGGCCCCTACGAGCAGTACTTC
TRBJ2-3,NA,TRBV29-1,NA,CGVLGRGTDTQYF,TGCGGTGTATTGGGGCGAGGCACAGATACGCAGTATTTT
TRBJ1-2,NA,TRBV25-1,NA,CASSELGREQNYGYTF,TGTGCCAGCAGTGAATTAGGTCGGGAACAGAACTATGGCTACACCTTC
TRBJ1-2,TRBD1,TRBV14,NA,CASSSDRVGYGYTF,TGTGCCAGCAGCTCCGACAGGGTTGGGTATGGCTACACCTTC
TRBJ2-5,TRBD2,TRBV29-1,large,CSVEMRPSGAGTQYF,TGCAGTGTTGAAATGCGTCCCAGCGGGGCCGGAACCCAGTACTTC
TRBJ2-1,NA,TRBV7-2,hyperexpanded,CASTRGKSYNEQFF,TGTGCCAGCACCCGCGGGAAATCCTACAATGAGCAGTTCTTC
TRBJ2-1,NA,TRBV24-1,few,CATSDLRGGEQFF,TGTGCCACCAGTGATTTGCGGGGAGGTGAGCAGTTCTTC
TRBJ1-1,NA,TRBV2,large,CASSDSHPLPLTNTEAFF,TGTGCCAGCAGTGACTCACATCCTCTCCCATTGACAAACACTGAAGCTTTCTTT
TRBJ1-1,NA,TRBV28,NA,CASTLRGYYSEAFF,TGTGCCAGCACGCTCCGGGGGTACTACTCTGAAGCTTTCTTT
TRBJ2-1,TRBD2,TRBV15,large,CATSNPASGRSYNEQFF,TGTGCCACCAGCAACCCGGCTAGCGGGAGATCCTACAATGAGCAGTTCTTC
TRBJ2-1,NA,TRBV24-1,large,CATRGGKNNEQFF,TGTGCCACCAGAGGTGGCAAGAACAATGAGCAGTTCTTC
TRBJ1-1,NA,TRBV29-1,large,CSVDSKGGEGAFF,TGCAGTGTTGACTCGAAGGGAGGGGAGGGAGCTTTCTTT
TRBJ2-7,NA,TRBV28,large,CASSQLGATVFYEQYF,TGTGCCAGCAGCCAACTCGGGGCAACTGTTTTCTACGAGCAGTACTTC
TRBJ2-1,NA,TRBV20-1,medium-sized,CSARGHLNEQFF,TGCAGTGCTAGAGGGCACCTAAATGAGCAGTTCTTC